This T cell receptor beta chain came from a study of PD-1 blockade in classical Hodgkin lymphoma. Whole-study findings and limits: Similar baseline diversity was found in complete responders and newly diagnosed patients.

The germline V gene has CDR1 SGHTA and CDR2 FQGNSA. Trimming at V came to 5 bases and at J to 2 bases, leaving 6 bases not matched to a gene. The CDR3 loop spans 16 amino acids. Exposure to brentuximab vedotin varied, and each patient had relapsed following autologous stem cell transplantation. When best responses were assessed, they were complete response, partial response or progressive disease. Profiled with immunoSEQ multiplex PCR; TCRdb holds only in-frame clones, not every one. The repertoire has 40,000 or so clones, about 88% of them found once; the top ten carry just over 5.5%. This clone was counted a few times. The antigen is unknown.

V and J are TRBV7-2 and TRBJ2-3; the match to TRBD2 covers 11 bases. The origin of this receptor is a human donor with classical Hodgkin lymphoma. The material was peripheral blood mononuclear cells (PBMCs), obtained before the second cycle of nivolumab. CDR3 nucleotides: TGTGCCAGCAGCCTGAGACTAGCGGGGCTCACAGATACGCAGTATTTT. Encoded protein: CASSLRLAGLTDTQYF. Variable domain in full (rest from reference TRBV7-2 and TRBJ2-3): GAGVSQSPSNKVTEKGKDVELRCDPISGHTALYWYRQSLGQGLEFLIYFQGNSAPDKSGLPSDRFSAERTGGSVSTLTIQRTQQEDSAVYLCASSLRLAGLTDTQYFGPGTRLTVL.